This record looks at one T cell receptor beta chain sequence and its context. Its antigen is unidentified. These data belong to a study of CD8 T cell repertoires and HIV-1 epitope variants. Produced via immunoSEQ multiplex PCR; TCRdb's table is partial and in-frame only. The repertoire consists of some 4,400 clones, with about 67% occurring once and the leading ten covering 46%. Between the trimmed V and J ends, which lost 5 bases and 5 bases, there was a span of 9 bases. Germline V gene lookup returns CDR1 SNHLY and CDR2 FYNNEI. The length of the CDR3 is 13 residues. This sequence joins TRBV2 and TRBJ2-2; a possible D gene is TRBD1 (5 bases). The receptor was isolated from a male donor with HIV. Sequenced material: cultured CD8+ T cells derived from PBMCs. In nucleotides, the CDR3 is TGTGCCAGCAGTTGGGGCAGAACCGGGGAGCTGTTTTTT. Translating gives CASSWGRTGELFF.